The 5 T cell receptor beta chains in this list originate from one sample, sequenced in a study of T cell changes during pregnancy in multiple sclerosis. Data came from immunoSEQ multiplex PCR; TCRdb stores just in-frame clones and leaves some out. The sample has tens of thousands of clones; over 85% are singletons. The source was CD4+ T cells from peripheral blood mononuclear cells, collected after pregnancy. The receptors derive from a female donor with multiple sclerosis, enrolled in a pregnancy study.

This clone was observed a handful of times. The gene calls are TRBV2 and TRBJ1-5, with 7 bases lining up with TRBD1. Germline V gene data show CDR1 as SNHLY and CDR2 as FYNNEI. Trimming at V came to 6 bases and at J to 4 bases, leaving 6 bases not matched to a gene. The CDR3 consists of 14 residues. The chain's CDR3 is CASSFGQENQPQHF. In nucleotides, the CDR3 is TGTGCCAGCAGCTTTGGACAGGAAAATCAGCCCCAGCATTTT. The full variable domain, in which reference TRBV2 and TRBJ1-5 provide the parts outside the CDR3, is EPEVTQTPSHQVTQMGQEVILRCVPISNHLYFYWYRQILGQKVEFLVSFYNNEISEKSEIFDDQFSVERPDGSNFTLKIRSTKLEDSAMYFCASSFGQENQPQHFGDGTRLSIL.

This chain links TRBV6-5 with TRBJ1-3; tentatively, D is TRBD1 (6 bases). Per germline, CDR1 MNHEY and CDR2 SVGAGI. V shed 5 bases and J shed 0 bases, with 11 bases lying between them. There are 15 residues in the CDR3. CDR3 sequence reads: CASSPTGSSGNTIYF. The CDR3, as DNA: TGTGCCAGCAGTCCCACAGGGAGCTCTGGAAACACCATATATTTT.

The V gene is TRBV28, the J gene TRBJ2-4; 7 nucleotides line up with TRBD2. After removal of 4 bases from V and 6 bases from J, the junction contained 21 bases not matched to a gene. From germline, CDR1 is MDHEN and CDR2 SYDVKM. This CDR3 is 19 amino acids long. The CDR3 sequence: CASSSWSRAGRKVGNIQYF. The DNA for the CDR3 is TGTGCCAGCAGTTCCTGGAGTAGAGCGGGAAGAAAGGTCGGAAACATTCAGTACTTC.

This clone was counted a single time. This chain links TRBV7-9 with TRBJ2-3, with 13 bases lining up with TRBD2. This CDR3 is 19 amino acids long. Unmatched junction bases numbered 11, after V lost 1 base and J lost 4 bases. Germline loops: CDR1 SEHNR, CDR2 FQNEAQ (reference sequence). In DNA form, the CDR3 reads TGTGCCAGCAGCTTAGGGACTAGCGGGAGCAAAGACTTCCCAGATACGCAGTATTTT. It is translated as CASSLGTSGSKDFPDTQYF.

The CDR3 region is CASNGVAGVPYTDTQYF. The CDR3 DNA sequence: TGTGCCAGCAATGGGGTAGCGGGAGTCCCTTACACAGATACGCAGTATTTT. V and J are TRBV28 and TRBJ2-3; 9 bases line up with TRBD2. Germline V lookup: CDR1 MDHEN, CDR2 SYDVKM. Trimming cost V 7 bases and J 2 bases; bases outside gene matches: 13. This CDR3 spans 17 amino acids.